The 9 T cell receptor beta chains presented below share a single source sample, sequenced in a study of T cell repertoires in cytomegalovirus infection. Each CDR3 protein is one row after TCRdb ran MiXCR on the reads. The table lists more than 150,000 distinct CDR3 sequences, more than 15% of them singletons. The sequencing sample was made of CD8+ T cells from PBMCs. All receptors derive from a human donor in good health (CMV status not recorded). Some clones in this sample may be carry-over from other donors' samples.

In its sample, this clonotype was seen a few times. The chain employs TRBV20-1 and TRBJ2-3; perhaps TRBD2 as D (5 bases). Germline-derived CDR1 and CDR2 are DFQATT and SNEGSKA (reference sequence). The length of the CDR3 is 13 residues. V was pared by 0 bases and J by 2 bases, with 6 bases between. DNA for the CDR3: TGCAGTGCTAGAGACGGGGACACAGATACGCAGTATTTT. It codes for CSARDGDTDTQYF.

This clonotype came up a few times. The chain links TRBV7-9 to TRBJ1-5, with D unresolved. This CDR3 is 12 amino acids long. Germline CDR1 reads SEHNR; CDR2 reads FQNEAQ (reference sequence). The V gene lost 4 bases and the J gene lost 3 bases, with 4 bases spanning the gap. The chain's CDR3 is CASSSNNQPQHF. The CDR3, as DNA: TGTGCCAGCAGCTCGAACAATCAGCCCCAGCATTTT.

This clonotype showed up just a few times. This rearrangement joins TRBV7-8 to TRBJ2-1; D uncertain. This CDR3 has 16 amino acids. Germline assignment: CDR1 SGHVS and CDR2 FQNEAQ. V lost 1 base and J lost 4, with 14 bases in between. The CDR3 region has the DNA TGTGCCAGCAGCTTAGTATTTGAGACGGCGTACAATGAGCAGTTCTTC. Encoded protein: CASSLVFETAYNEQFF.

The rearrangement joins TRBV7-2 to TRBJ2-5, with 12 nucleotides matching TRBD2. CDR1 is SGHTA and CDR2 is FQGNSA in the germline V gene. Germline trimming cut 2 bases from V and 5 bases from J; bases unmatched to any gene: 0. The CDR3 spans 14 residues. As DNA, the CDR3 is TGTGCCAGCAGCTTAACTAGCGGGGGGGAGACCCAGTACTTC. Protein product: CASSLTSGGETQYF.

The chain joins TRBV11-1 to TRBJ2-1; D is undetermined. The germline V gene has CDR1 SGHAT and CDR2 FQDESV (reference sequence). The CDR3 has 16 residues. Trimming shortened V by 5 bases and J by 8 bases, and 22 bases separated the two germline ends. As DNA, the CDR3 is TGTGCCAGCAGCAAAATACCAATTTCGGGTTTCTATGAGCAGTTCTTC. It specifies CASSKIPISGFYEQFF.

The V and J genes are TRBV6-2 or TRBV6-3 and TRBJ2-1; unclear D gene. Trimming stripped 5 bases from V and 2 bases from J, with 13 bases between. Germline loops: CDR1 MNHEY, CDR2 SVGEGT. There are 15 residues in the CDR3. The CDR3 is CASSPQAVAYNEQFF. The CDR3 DNA sequence: TGTGCCAGCAGTCCCCAGGCAGTCGCCTACAATGAGCAGTTCTTC.

The gene calls are TRBV27 and TRBJ1-2; no definite D call. The CDR3 contains 16 residues. Germline CDR1 reads MNHEY; CDR2 reads SMNVEV (reference sequence). The germline V and J ends were trimmed by 4 bases and 0 bases, with 15 bases remaining between them. The CDR3 sequence: CASSSSGRLANYGYTF. In nucleotides, the CDR3 is TGTGCCAGCAGTTCCTCCGGACGGCTAGCTAACTATGGCTACACCTTC.

This clonotype turned up a few times. The chain has TRBV5-4 and TRBJ2-3, with 7 bases matching TRBD1. Unmatched junction bases numbered 10, after V lost 0 bases and J lost 0 bases. Germline V CDR1 and CDR2: SGHNT, YYREEE (reference sequence). The CDR3 is 18 residues long. CDR3 nucleotide sequence: TGTGCCAGCAGCTTGGTGGCAGGGGGAGACCCAAGCACAGATACGCAGTATTTT. Translated, it gives CASSLVAGGDPSTDTQYF.

The chain recombines TRBV7-8 with TRBJ2-1; TRBD1 aligns across 7 bases. The CDR3 length is 15 residues. Looked up from germline, CDR1 is SGHVS and CDR2 is FQNEAQ. Trimming removed 1 base from V and 4 bases from J; junction bases left unmatched: 4. The CDR3 region is CASSLVGTAYNEQFF. CDR3 DNA: TGTGCCAGCAGCTTAGTAGGGACAGCTTACAATGAGCAGTTCTTC.